This T cell receptor beta chain was obtained from a study of a mutant IDH1 vaccine in newly diagnosed glioma. Overall study: The study started vaccination 4-6 weeks after radiotherapy alone, or with temozolomide cycles. Patients' prior therapy spanned radiotherapy, temozolomide, or both; most underwent both. Study-wide points: Evidence of vaccine-induced immune responses was documented in about 93% of patients.

Some clones are missing from TCRdb's copy, which holds only in-frame ones; the method was immunoSEQ multiplex PCR. Seen here are approximately 24,000 clones, about 77% observed once, and the top ten hold approximately 9.5%. CDR1 is SEHNR and CDR2 is FQNEAQ in the germline V gene (reference sequence). V lost 5 bases and J lost 8, with 21 bases in between. This CDR3 contains 16 residues. Time point given: week 11, during vaccination. The study gave 300 ug of mutant IDH1 20-mer peptide per vaccine dose, with topical imiquimod. With respect to this clone: What it recognizes is unknown.

The input for sequencing was PBMCs, taken from a glioma patient whose treatment included an IDH1 peptide vaccine. The source of this sequence is a young woman with glioma. The V call is TRBV7-9, the J call TRBJ1-4; D may be TRBD1 (5 bases). CDR3 loop: CASSPLRGTFGEKLFF. The CDR3 DNA sequence: TGTGCCAGCAGCCCACTGCGCGGGACCTTCGGGGAAAAACTGTTTTTT.